Listed below are T cell receptor beta chains from one sample, sequenced in a study of blood T cell repertoires in COVID-19. Some clones are missing from TCRdb's copy, which holds only in-frame ones; the method was immunoSEQ multiplex PCR. The sample yields approximately 19,000 clones, roughly 86% seen once. The sample was peripheral blood. Source of these receptors: a human donor in a cohort sampled during active COVID-19. The conserved cysteine and the conserved F or W are not part of the CDR3 here.

TRBV19 ASSPIPHYEQY
TRBV15 ATSRDRGKGETQY
TRBV28 ASSSDSGVGAF
TRBV11-3 ASSLGGAGANVLT
TRBV7-9 ASSIYGRDGALYEQY
TRBV19 ASSSFHGTGIEKLF
TRBV7-3 ASSSPGTGSYEQY
TRBV6-5 ASSPGQGFEKLF
TRBV4-1 ASSQTAGIAGRSYEQY
TRBV5-1 ASTPRGGGYEQY
TRBV30 AWSTQGNQPQH
TRBV27 ASSQWTDSPLH
TRBV19 ASSIGSGITEAF
TRBV6-5 ASSPDTANYGYT
TRBV27 ASSPAGGAGANVLT
TRBV5-6 ASTTRGYTDTQY